The 5 T cell receptor beta chains given below trace back to one sample, sequenced in a study of beta chain features in type 1 diabetes. The study reverse transcribed the entire isolated RNA, so it sequenced expressed TCRB transcripts. Sequenced by immunoSEQ multiplex PCR; TCRdb stores in-frame clones only, minus some. The sample consists of approximately 140,000 clones, 6.9% of them appearing once. Sequenced input: central memory CD4+ T cells from blood. These receptors originate from a woman aged 30 to 39 in good health.

This clone was counted a few times. The chain uses TRBV7-2 and TRBJ1-2, with D perhaps matching TRBD1 (6 bases). The CDR3 spans 13 residues. Per the germline V gene, CDR1 is SGHTA and CDR2 is FQGNSA. V shed 5 bases and J shed 3 bases, with 10 bases lying between them. Written as DNA, the CDR3 is TGTGCCAGCAGCCCAAGACAGGACTATGGCTACACCTTC. Encoded protein: CASSPRQDYGYTF.

V and J are TRBV7-2 and TRBJ2-6; the D is unclear. This CDR3 spans 16 amino acids. The germline gives CDR1 SGHTA, CDR2 FQGNSA. The V gene lost 4 bases and the J gene lost 0 bases, with 10 bases spanning the gap. The CDR3 loop is CASSSKSRSGANVLTF. DNA of the CDR3: TGTGCCAGCAGCTCTAAAAGCCGCTCTGGGGCCAACGTCCTGACTTTC.

The chain has TRBV25-1 and TRBJ2-5; TRBD2 is a possible D gene (5 bases). The V gene's germline CDR1 is MGHDK and CDR2 SYGVNS. V was shortened by 6 bases and J by 4 bases, with 15 bases between the two germline ends. CDR3 length equals 14 residues. CDR3 region: CASSGVSWRETQYF. The CDR3 DNA follows: TGTGCCAGCAGCGGGGTCTCCTGGAGAGAGACCCAGTACTTC.

This clone was detected a few times. The chain uses TRBV6-5 and TRBJ2-3, with TRBD1 as a possible D gene (6 bases). Between the trimmed V and J ends, which lost 7 bases and 2 bases, there was a span of 10 bases. Germline CDR1 reads MNHEY; CDR2 reads SVGAGI. CDR3 length: 13 amino acids. CDR3 nucleotide sequence: TGTGCCAGCATCTCAGGGGTCACAGATACGCAGTATTTT. Protein sequence: CASISGVTDTQYF.

This clone was counted many times. The chain employs TRBV6-5 and TRBJ1-2, with 9 bases matching TRBD1. CDR1 MNHEY and CDR2 SVGAGI come from the germline V gene. The V gene end was trimmed by 7 bases and the J gene end by 2 bases; junction bases not matched to a gene: 5. CDR3 length: 14 amino acids. The DNA of the CDR3 is TGTGCCAGCAATACAGGGGGCGGAAACTATGGCTACACCTTC. This codes for CASNTGGGNYGYTF.